A single sample gave rise to the 9 T cell receptor beta chains below, sequenced in a study of regulatory T cells in long-lasting Graves disease. Researchers made TCR beta libraries by using iRepertoire HTBI primers and running Arm-PCR on CDR3 regions. A single record per CDR3 protein comes from TCRdb applying MiXCR to the multiplex PCR reads. The sample shows just over 600,000 distinct CDR3 sequences, 15% to 20% of them seen only once. The time point denotes: newly diagnosed GD, antithyroid drugs for less than 3 months. PBMCs were the source of the RNA used for TCR sequencing. These sequences were also reported in another study, on T cells in Graves' hyperthyroidism and ophthalmopathy.

Sequenced here: peripheral blood mononuclear cells (PBMCs), sampled at new diagnosis, from a patient treated with antithyroid drugs. These receptors originate from a young woman with Graves disease.

This clonotype was counted many times. The J gene is TRBJ2-7, the V gene TRBV20-1, with 10 positions matching TRBD2. Germline V CDR1 and CDR2: DFQATT, SNEGSKA (reference sequence). V was pared by 4 bases and J by 4 bases, with 10 bases of the junction left unmatched. This CDR3 contains 15 residues. The CDR3 nucleotides read TGCAGTGCTAACATCGCGTCTAGCGGGAGTTACGAGCAGTACTTC. The encoded protein is CSANIASSGSYEQYF.

The gene calls are TRBV7-3 and TRBJ1-5, with D perhaps TRBD1 (5 bases). The CDR3 length is 13 residues. The germline gives CDR1 SGHTA, CDR2 FQGTGA. Trimming removed 8 bases at V and 6 bases at J, with 14 bases between. As DNA, the CDR3 is TGTGCCAGCGCGGAGGGGTTGATTCAGCCCCAGCATTTT. Amino acid sequence: CASAEGLIQPQHF.

This clonotype was seen only a few times. The chain couples TRBV6-5 to TRBJ2-7; D is perhaps TRBD2 (5 bases). The CDR3 runs 14 residues. CDR1 and CDR2 (germline): MNHEY, SVGAGI. V lost 3 bases, J lost 7 bases, and 16 bases lay in between. The CDR3 DNA reads as TGTGCCAGCAGTTATGCACAGTTTTCGGGAGAGCAGTACTTC. Amino acids: CASSYAQFSGEQYF.

In the case of this clonotype: This could be a read error, since a much larger clone is one nucleotide away. The gene calls are TRBV28 and TRBJ1-2; D call uncertain. The germline V gene has CDR1 MDHEN and CDR2 SYDVKM. Trimming left V 4 bases short and J 4 bases short, with 10 bases between. This CDR3 contains 13 residues. CDR3 DNA sequence: TGTGCCAGCAGTTCGTGGAACACCTATGGCTACACCTTC. The encoded protein is CASSSWNTYGYTF.

This chain uses TRBV6-4 with TRBJ2-1; 9 bases fit TRBD2. V lost 11 bases and J lost 8; bases outside the gene matches: 13. CDR1 and CDR2 (germline): MRHNA, SNTAGT. CDR3 length: 14 residues. The CDR3 loop is CAPRAGGPLDEQFF. CDR3 DNA: TGTGCCCCTCGTGCGGGAGGGCCCTTAGATGAGCAGTTCTTC.

The chain carries TRBV19 and TRBJ2-1, with D possibly being TRBD2 (5 bases). Germline assignment: CDR1 LNHDA and CDR2 SQIVND (reference sequence). CDR3 size: 21 residues. The germline V and J ends were trimmed by 2 bases and 5 bases, with 31 bases remaining between them. The CDR3 sequence: CASSISHISSLGWAGDNEQFF. CDR3 DNA: TGTGCCAGTAGTATAAGCCATATATCTTCCTTGGGATGGGCCGGGGACAATGAGCAGTTCTTC.

The chain couples TRBV9 to TRBJ2-1; 9 bases match TRBD2. V lost 4 bases and J lost 10; bases outside the gene matches: 12. The germline gives CDR1 SGDLS, CDR2 YYNGEE. The CDR3 is 15 amino acids. CDR3 region: CASSLKIAGVREQFF. The DNA of the CDR3 is TGTGCCAGCAGCTTAAAGATAGCGGGAGTGAGGGAGCAGTTCTTC. Variable domain in full (rest from reference TRBV9 and TRBJ2-1): DSGVTQTPKHLITATGQRVTLRCSPRSGDLSVYWYQQSLDQGLQFLIQYYNGEERAKGNILERFSAQQFPDLHSELNLSSLELGDSALYFCASSLKIAGVREQFFGPGTRLTVL.

This clonotype has at least ten counts. This chain links TRBV7-8 with TRBJ1-1; D not resolved. The V end lost 8 bases, the J end lost 4 bases, and 20 bases lay between the germline ends. Germline CDR1 SGHVS, CDR2 FQNEAQ. The length of the CDR3 is 15 residues. For the CDR3, the DNA is TGTGCCAGCTTTTACAGTGGGCCTTTGGTCACTGAAGCTTTCTTT. This encodes CASFYSGPLVTEAFF.

This clonotype was counted ten times or more. The rearrangement uses TRBV7-9 and TRBJ2-3; D remains unclear. Germline-derived CDR1 and CDR2 are SEHNR and FQNEAQ (reference sequence). V gave up 6 bases and J gave up 0 bases, with 10 bases separating them. The CDR3 covers 14 residues. CDR3 loop: CASRRTESTDTQYF. CDR3 coding DNA: TGTGCCAGCAGGAGGACGGAAAGCACAGATACGCAGTATTTT.